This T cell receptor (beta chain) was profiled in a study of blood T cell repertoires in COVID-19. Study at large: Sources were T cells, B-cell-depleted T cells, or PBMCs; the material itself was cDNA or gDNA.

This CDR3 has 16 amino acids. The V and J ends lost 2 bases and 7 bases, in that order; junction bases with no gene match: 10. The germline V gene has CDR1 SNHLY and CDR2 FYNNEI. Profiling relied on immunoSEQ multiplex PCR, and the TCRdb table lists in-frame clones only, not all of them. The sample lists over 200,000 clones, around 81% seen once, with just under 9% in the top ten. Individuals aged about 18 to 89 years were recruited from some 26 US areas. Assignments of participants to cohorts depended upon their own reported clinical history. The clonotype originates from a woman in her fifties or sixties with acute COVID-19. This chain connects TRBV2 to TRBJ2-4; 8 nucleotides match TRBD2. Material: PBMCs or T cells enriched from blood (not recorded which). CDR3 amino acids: CASSESRGGRQNIQYF. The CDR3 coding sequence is TGTGCCAGCAGTGAATCGCGCGGGGGGCGACAGAACATTCAGTACTTC.